These 18 T cell receptor beta chains were all obtained from the same sample, sequenced in a study of T-cell memory formation after mild COVID-19. TCRdb analysed the 5' RACE reads with MiXCR anew, one entry per CDR3 protein. The data contain fewer than 500,000 distinct CDR3 sequences, approximately 25% of them seen just once; the ten biggest clones take up 12%. Sequencing was performed on PBMCs or a T cell subset sorted from them (not recorded which). These receptors were taken from an adult woman who had mild COVID-19 (a few samples of this study predate the infection). Cell type and time point are not known.

The gene calls are TRBV12-3 or TRBV12-4 and TRBJ2-2; D uncertain. This CDR3 contains 10 residues. CDR3 residues: CASEAGELFF. The CDR3 DNA reads TGTGCTTCAGAGGCCGGGGAGCTGTTTTTT.

This clonotype was counted ten times or more. The rearrangement joins TRBV6-2 or TRBV6-3 to TRBJ2-2, with 10 bases lining up with TRBD2. From germline, CDR1 is MNHEY and CDR2 SVGEGT. V dropped 2 bases and J dropped 2; count of bases not matched to a gene: 5. The CDR3 loop spans 17 amino acids. This CDR3 is CASSYALAGDNTGELFF. CDR3 DNA sequence: TGTGCCAGCAGTTACGCCCTAGCGGGAGATAACACCGGGGAGCTGTTTTTT.

The V and J genes are TRBV7-8 and TRBJ2-6; the D gene is possibly TRBD1 (5 bases). The CDR3 spans 16 residues. In germline, CDR1 is SGHVS, CDR2 FQNEAQ. V dropped 2 bases and J dropped 0 bases, with 8 bases sitting between them. The CDR3 spells CASSLHTGSGANVLTF. For the CDR3, the DNA is TGTGCCAGCAGCTTACATACAGGCTCTGGGGCCAACGTCCTGACTTTC. Full variable domain (remainder filled in from reference TRBV7-8 and TRBJ2-6): GAGVSQSPRYKVAKRGQDVALRCDPISGHVSLFWYQQALGQGPEFLTYFQNEAQLDKSGLPSDRFFAERPEGSVSTLKIQRTQQEDSAVYLCASSLHTGSGANVLTFGAGSRLTVL.

This chain links TRBV12-3 or TRBV12-4 with TRBJ2-2, with TRBD1 as a possible D gene (6 bases). Trimming left V 11 bases short and J 6 bases short, with 22 bases between. The CDR3 length is 15 residues. The CDR3 region has the DNA TGTGCCTGGACACCTTCCCAGGGGTTGGCCGGGGAGCTGTTTTTT. Protein sequence: CAWTPSQGLAGELFF.

In this sample, this clonotype turned up a few times. For the CDR3, the DNA is TGTGCCAGCAGCCGACCCGGGACAGGGCTTGGGAATGAGCAGTTCTTC. Translated: CASSRPGTGLGNEQFF. This chain links TRBV27 with TRBJ2-1; 9 positions agree with TRBD1. Germline CDR1 MNHEY, CDR2 SMNVEV (reference sequence). V shed 6 bases and J 7 bases; nucleotides not matched to a gene: 13. The CDR3 is 16 residues long.

This clonotype has a count of ten or more. The chain joins TRBV12-3 or TRBV12-4 to TRBJ2-1, with 10 bases matching TRBD2. This CDR3 is built from 14 residues. V shed 8 bases and J 4 bases; nucleotides not matched to a gene: 5. CDR3 nucleotide sequence: TGTGCCAGCTTCCTAGCGGGGGTTTACAATGAGCAGTTCTTC. Translation: CASFLAGVYNEQFF.

This chain links TRBV6-1 with TRBJ1-1, with 7 positions matching TRBD1. CDR3 length equals 14 residues. V gave up 8 bases and J gave up 7 bases; unmatched junction bases: 13. Germline CDR1 reads MNHNS; CDR2 reads SASEGT. CDR3 sequence: CASRNTGARGEAFF. CDR3 bases: TGTGCCAGCCGAAATACAGGGGCGAGGGGTGAAGCTTTCTTT.

This clonotype was counted ten times or more. The chain employs TRBV5-6 and TRBJ2-1, with 8 bases lining up with TRBD2. The CDR3 consists of 16 residues. Germline loops: CDR1 SGHDT, CDR2 YYEEEE. V lost 2 bases to trimming and J lost 9 bases; unmatched junction nucleotides: 13. The CDR3 protein is CASSLFGYGRAGEQFF. Here the CDR3 DNA reads TGTGCCAGCAGCTTATTTGGGTACGGGAGGGCCGGTGAGCAGTTCTTC.

This chain connects TRBV2 to TRBJ1-4, with D perhaps matching TRBD1 (5 bases). This CDR3 has 14 amino acids. The germline V gene has CDR1 SNHLY and CDR2 FYNNEI. Trimming left V 6 bases short and J 2 bases short, with 10 bases between. The CDR3 bases are TGTGCCAGCAGCCTCAGGGCTACTAATGAAAAACTGTTTTTT. This encodes CASSLRATNEKLFF.

This clonotype was detected a few times. V gene TRBV20-1 combines with J gene TRBJ1-2; D is perhaps TRBD1 (5 bases). In germline, CDR1 is DFQATT, CDR2 SNEGSKA (reference sequence). Trimming shortened V by 6 bases and J by 5 bases, and 16 bases separated the two germline ends. CDR3 length: 13 residues. In DNA form, the CDR3 reads TGCAGTGCCCGGGACTCCAACCGGTATGGCTACACCTTC. Translation gives CSARDSNRYGYTF.

The chain employs TRBV14 and TRBJ2-1; TRBD1 is a possible D gene (6 bases). Germline-derived CDR1 and CDR2 are SGHDN and FVKESK. The V end lost 5 bases, the J end lost 2 bases, and 13 bases lay between the germline ends. The CDR3 runs to 15 residues. The CDR3 DNA reads as TGTGCCAGCAGCTTACAGGGTGGCGCCTACAATGAGCAGTTCTTC. Protein product: CASSLQGGAYNEQFF.

J is TRBJ2-7 and V is TRBV20-1; TRBD2 matches 14 bases. This CDR3 region has 15 residues. Germline CDR1 reads DFQATT; CDR2 reads SNEGSKA (reference sequence). V was pared by 6 bases and J by 3 bases, with 7 bases of the junction left unmatched. The CDR3 DNA follows: TGCAGTGCCCAGACTAGCGGGAGGGCCCACTACGAGCAGTACTTC. Protein: CSAQTSGRAHYEQYF.

This clonotype appeared a few times. The chain has TRBV24-1 and TRBJ2-5; D is unclear. Trimming took off 0 bases at V and 2 bases at J, with 0 bases between the two ends. There are 12 residues in the CDR3. Germline CDR1 KGHDR, CDR2 SFDVKD. The CDR3 loop reads CATSDLQETQYF. The CDR3 DNA sequence: TGTGCCACCAGTGATTTGCAAGAGACCCAGTACTTC.

In its sample, this clonotype was seen a few times. This chain uses TRBV6-2 or TRBV6-3 with TRBJ2-1; unclear D gene. This CDR3 spans 13 amino acids. Germline CDR1 reads MNHEY; CDR2 reads SVGEGT. V gave up 4 bases and J gave up 8 bases, with 12 bases separating them. The CDR3 region has the DNA TGTGCCAGCAGTTCGAGTCCCCTATATGAGCAGTTCTTC. Its protein product is CASSSSPLYEQFF.

This clonotype has only a few counts. This chain joins TRBV5-1 and TRBJ1-1; D is uncertain. CDR3 length equals 16 residues. Germline V gives CDR1 SGHRS, CDR2 YFSETQ. Trimming stripped 2 bases from V and 4 bases from J, with 18 bases between. CDR3 in DNA: TGCGCCAGCAGCTTTGAAGAGTTACGAGTGTCCACTGAAGCTTTCTTT. As protein: CASSFEELRVSTEAFF.

The chain couples TRBV7-6 to TRBJ1-1, with D uncertain. Germline V gene sequence: CDR1 SGHVS, CDR2 FNYEAQ. The CDR3 is 15 amino acids. The V and J ends lost 0 bases and 5 bases respectively, with 13 bases between them. Here the CDR3 reads CASSLARGGETEAFF. DNA for the CDR3: TGTGCCAGCAGCTTAGCGCGGGGAGGTGAGACTGAAGCTTTCTTT.

The chain has TRBV12-3 or TRBV12-4 and TRBJ1-6; D is possibly TRBD1 (5 bases). The CDR3 runs 15 residues. V gave up 4 bases and J gave up 9 bases, with 16 bases separating them. This CDR3 reads CASSSQEAFGSPLHF. The CDR3, as DNA: TGTGCCAGCAGTTCACAGGAAGCCTTCGGTTCACCCCTCCACTTT.

A single count supports this clonotype. The rearrangement joins TRBV20-1 to TRBJ2-2; D not certain. CDR3 size: 13 residues. The V and J ends lost 3 bases and 6 bases respectively, with 11 bases between them. In germline, CDR1 is DFQATT, CDR2 SNEGSKA (reference sequence). For the CDR3, the DNA is TGCAGTGCTAGTGGATATGAGGCCGGGGAGCTGTTTTTT. The encoded protein is CSASGYEAGELFF.